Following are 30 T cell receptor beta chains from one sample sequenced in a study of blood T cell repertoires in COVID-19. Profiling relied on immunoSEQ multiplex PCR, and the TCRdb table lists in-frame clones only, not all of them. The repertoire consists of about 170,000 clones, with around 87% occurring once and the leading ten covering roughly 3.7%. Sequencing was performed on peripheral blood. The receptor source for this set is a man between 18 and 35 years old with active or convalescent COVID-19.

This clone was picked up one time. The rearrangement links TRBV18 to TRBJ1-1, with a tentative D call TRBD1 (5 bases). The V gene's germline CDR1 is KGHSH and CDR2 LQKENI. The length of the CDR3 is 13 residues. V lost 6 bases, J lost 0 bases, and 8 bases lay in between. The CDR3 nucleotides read TGTGCCAGCTCTCAGGACATGAACACTGAAGCTTTCTTT. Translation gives CASSQDMNTEAFF.

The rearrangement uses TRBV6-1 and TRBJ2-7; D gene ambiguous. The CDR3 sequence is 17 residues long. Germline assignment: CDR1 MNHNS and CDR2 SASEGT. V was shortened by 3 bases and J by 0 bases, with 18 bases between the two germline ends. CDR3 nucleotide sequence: TGTGCCAGCAGTGATATGCCAGAAGATAGCCACTCCTACGAGCAGTACGTC. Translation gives CASSDMPEDSHSYEQYV.

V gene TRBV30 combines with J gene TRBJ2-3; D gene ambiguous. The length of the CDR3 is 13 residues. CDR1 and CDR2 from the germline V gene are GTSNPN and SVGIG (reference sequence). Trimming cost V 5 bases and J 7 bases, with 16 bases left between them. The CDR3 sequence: CAWGFEDSNTQYF. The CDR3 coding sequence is TGTGCCTGGGGTTTTGAAGACTCCAATACGCAGTATTTT.

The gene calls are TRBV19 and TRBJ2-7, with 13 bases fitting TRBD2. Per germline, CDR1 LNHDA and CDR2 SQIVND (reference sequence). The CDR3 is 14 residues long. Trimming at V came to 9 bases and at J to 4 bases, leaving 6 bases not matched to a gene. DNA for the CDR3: TGTGCCAGCGGACTAGCGGGAGTTCAGTACGAGCAGTACTTC. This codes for CASGLAGVQYEQYF. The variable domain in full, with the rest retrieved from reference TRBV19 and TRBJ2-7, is DGGITQSPKYLFRKEGQNVTLSCEQNLNHDAMYWYRQDPGQGLRLIYYSQIVNDFQKGDIAEGYSVSREKKESFPLTVTSAQKNPTAFYLCASGLAGVQYEQYFGPGTRLTVT.

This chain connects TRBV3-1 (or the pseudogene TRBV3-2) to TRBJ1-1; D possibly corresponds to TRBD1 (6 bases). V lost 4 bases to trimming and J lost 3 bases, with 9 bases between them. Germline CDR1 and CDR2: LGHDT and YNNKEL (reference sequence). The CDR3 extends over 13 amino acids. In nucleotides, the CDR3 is TGTGCCAGCAGCCCGGGACAATACACTGAAGCTTTCTTT. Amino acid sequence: CASSPGQYTEAFF.

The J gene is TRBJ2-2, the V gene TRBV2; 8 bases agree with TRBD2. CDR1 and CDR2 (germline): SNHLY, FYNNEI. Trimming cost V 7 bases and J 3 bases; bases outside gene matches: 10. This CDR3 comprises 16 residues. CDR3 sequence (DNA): TGTGCCAGCAACCGAGCGGGAGTGGTTTACACCGGGGAGCTGTTTTTT. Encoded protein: CASNRAGVVYTGELFF.

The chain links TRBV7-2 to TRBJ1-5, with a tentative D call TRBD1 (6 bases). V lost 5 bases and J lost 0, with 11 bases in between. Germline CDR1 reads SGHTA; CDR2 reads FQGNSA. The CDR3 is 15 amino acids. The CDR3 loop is CASSQGYSSNQPQHF. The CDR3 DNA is TGTGCCAGCAGCCAGGGGTACAGTAGCAATCAGCCCCAGCATTTT.

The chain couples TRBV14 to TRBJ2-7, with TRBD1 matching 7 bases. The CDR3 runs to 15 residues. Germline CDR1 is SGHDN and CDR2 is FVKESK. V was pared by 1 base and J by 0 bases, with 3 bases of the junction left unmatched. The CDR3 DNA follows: TGTGCCAGCAGCCAAGCAGGGGGTCACTCCTACGAGCAGTACGTC. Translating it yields CASSQAGGHSYEQYV.

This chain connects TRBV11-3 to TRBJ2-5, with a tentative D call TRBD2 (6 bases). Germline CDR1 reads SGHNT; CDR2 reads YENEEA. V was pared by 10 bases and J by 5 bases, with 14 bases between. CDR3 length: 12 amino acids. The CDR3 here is CATSEGRETQYF. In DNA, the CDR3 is TGTGCCACCTCGGAGGGACGGGAGACCCAGTACTTC.

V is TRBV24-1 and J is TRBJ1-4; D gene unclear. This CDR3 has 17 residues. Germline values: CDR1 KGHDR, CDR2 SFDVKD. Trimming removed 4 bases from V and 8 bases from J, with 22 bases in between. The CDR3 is CATSDSGSSYRAEKLFF. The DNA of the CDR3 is TGTGCCACCAGTGACTCCGGGAGTTCTTATCGAGCGGAAAAACTGTTTTTT.

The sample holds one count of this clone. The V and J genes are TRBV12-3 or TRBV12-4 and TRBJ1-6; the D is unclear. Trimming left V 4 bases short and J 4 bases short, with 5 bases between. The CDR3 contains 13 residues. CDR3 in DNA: TGTGCCAGCAGTTCAGATTATAATTCACCCCTCCACTTT. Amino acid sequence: CASSSDYNSPLHF.

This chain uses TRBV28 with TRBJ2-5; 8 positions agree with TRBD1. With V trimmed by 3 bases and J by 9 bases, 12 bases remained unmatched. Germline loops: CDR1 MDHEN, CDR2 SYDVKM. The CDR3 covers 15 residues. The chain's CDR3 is CASSLAGTGVLSQYF. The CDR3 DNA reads TGTGCCAGCAGTTTGGCCGGGACAGGCGTTTTATCCCAGTACTTC.

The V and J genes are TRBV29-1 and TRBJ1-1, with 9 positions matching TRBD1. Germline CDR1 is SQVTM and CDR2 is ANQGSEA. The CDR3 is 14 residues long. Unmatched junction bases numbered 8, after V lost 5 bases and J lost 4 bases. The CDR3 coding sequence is TGCAGCGTTTGCTTACAGGGGGCGTCCACTGAAGCTTTCTTT. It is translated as CSVCLQGASTEAFF.

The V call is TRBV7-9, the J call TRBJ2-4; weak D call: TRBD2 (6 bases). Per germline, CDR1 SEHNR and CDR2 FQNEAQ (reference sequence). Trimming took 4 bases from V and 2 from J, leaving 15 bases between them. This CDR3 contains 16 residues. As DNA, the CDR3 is TGTGCCAGCAGCTACTACTCGGGGGAGTCCAAAAACATTCAGTACTTC. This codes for CASSYYSGESKNIQYF.

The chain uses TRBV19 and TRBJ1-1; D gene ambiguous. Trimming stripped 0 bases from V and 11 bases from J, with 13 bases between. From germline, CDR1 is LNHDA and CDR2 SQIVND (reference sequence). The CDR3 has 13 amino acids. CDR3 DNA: TGTGCCAGTAGTATAGAGGCGGGATCCGTGGCTTTCTTT. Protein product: CASSIEAGSVAFF.

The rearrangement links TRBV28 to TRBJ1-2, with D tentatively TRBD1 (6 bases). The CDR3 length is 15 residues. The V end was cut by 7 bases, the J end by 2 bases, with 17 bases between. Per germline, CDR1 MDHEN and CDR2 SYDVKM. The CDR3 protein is CASTQGGRLNYGYTF. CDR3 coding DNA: TGTGCCAGCACCCAAGGGGGACGCCTAAACTATGGCTACACCTTC.

This chain's CDR3 is CASSLLASGYNEQFF. The DNA for the CDR3 is TGTGCCAGCAGCTTATTGGCTAGCGGGTACAATGAGCAGTTCTTC. This chain uses TRBV7-3 with TRBJ2-1, with 8 bases identical to TRBD2. Germline lookup yields CDR1 SGHTA and CDR2 FQGTGA. The CDR3 runs to 15 residues. With 2 bases clipped from V and 4 bases from J, the junction kept 4 bases outside the gene matches.

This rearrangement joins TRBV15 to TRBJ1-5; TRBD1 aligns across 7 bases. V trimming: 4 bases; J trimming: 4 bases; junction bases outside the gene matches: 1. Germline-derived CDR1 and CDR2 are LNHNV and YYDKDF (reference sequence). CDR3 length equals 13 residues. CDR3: CATSTTGNQPQHF. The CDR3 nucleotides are TGTGCCACCAGCACGACAGGGAATCAGCCCCAGCATTTT.

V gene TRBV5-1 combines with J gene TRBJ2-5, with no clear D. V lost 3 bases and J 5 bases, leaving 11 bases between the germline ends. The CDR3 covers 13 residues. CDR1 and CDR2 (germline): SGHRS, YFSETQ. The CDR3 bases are TGCGCCAGCAGCTCGACTGATCTTGAGACCCAGTACTTC. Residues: CASSSTDLETQYF.

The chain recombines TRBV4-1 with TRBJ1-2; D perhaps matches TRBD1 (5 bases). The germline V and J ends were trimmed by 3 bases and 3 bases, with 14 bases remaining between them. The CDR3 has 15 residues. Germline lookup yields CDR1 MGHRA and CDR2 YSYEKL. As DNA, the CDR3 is TGCGCCAGCAGCCAGGTTGCGACAGTGTACTATGGCTACACCTTC. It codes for CASSQVATVYYGYTF.

CDR3 region: CASGARTDTQYF. The CDR3 nucleotides are TGTGCCAGTGGGGCCCGCACAGATACGCAGTATTTT. The chain uses TRBV6-5 and TRBJ2-3; D perhaps matches TRBD1 (5 bases). Germline lookup yields CDR1 MNHEY and CDR2 SVGAGI. The CDR3 length is 12 residues. V shed 9 bases and J shed 1 base, with 8 bases lying between them.

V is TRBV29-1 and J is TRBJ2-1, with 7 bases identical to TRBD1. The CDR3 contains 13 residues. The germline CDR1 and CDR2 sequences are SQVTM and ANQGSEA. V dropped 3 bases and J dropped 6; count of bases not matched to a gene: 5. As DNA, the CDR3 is TGCAGCGTTGACAGGACAGGCGTCAATGAGCAGTTCTTC. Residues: CSVDRTGVNEQFF.

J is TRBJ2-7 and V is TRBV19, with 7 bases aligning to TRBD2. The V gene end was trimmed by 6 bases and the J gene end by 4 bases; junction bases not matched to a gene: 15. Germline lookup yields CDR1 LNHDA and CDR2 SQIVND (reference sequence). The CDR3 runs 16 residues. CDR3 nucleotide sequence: TGTGCCAGTAGCCCAGAAGGGCGGGGAGGGAGGTACGAGCAGTACTTC. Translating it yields CASSPEGRGGRYEQYF.

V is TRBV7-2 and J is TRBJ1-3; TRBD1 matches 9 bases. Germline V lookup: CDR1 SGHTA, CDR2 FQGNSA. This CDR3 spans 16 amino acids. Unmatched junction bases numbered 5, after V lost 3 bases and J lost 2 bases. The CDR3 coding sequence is TGTGCCAGCAGCTTTGCCGGGACAGGGACTGGAAACACCATATATTTT. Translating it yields CASSFAGTGTGNTIYF. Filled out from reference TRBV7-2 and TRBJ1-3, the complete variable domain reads GAGVSQSPSNKVTEKGKDVELRCDPISGHTALYWYRQSLGQGLEFLIYFQGNSAPDKSGLPSDRFSAERTGGSVSTLTIQRTQQEDSAVYLCASSFAGTGTGNTIYFGEGSWLTVV.

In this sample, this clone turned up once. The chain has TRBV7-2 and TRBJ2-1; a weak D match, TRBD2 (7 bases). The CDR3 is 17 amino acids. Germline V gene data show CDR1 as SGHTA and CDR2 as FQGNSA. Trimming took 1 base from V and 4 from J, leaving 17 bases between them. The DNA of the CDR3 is TGTGCCAGCAGCTTAGGCGGGGGCGATTCATTTTACAATGAGCAGTTCTTC. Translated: CASSLGGGDSFYNEQFF.

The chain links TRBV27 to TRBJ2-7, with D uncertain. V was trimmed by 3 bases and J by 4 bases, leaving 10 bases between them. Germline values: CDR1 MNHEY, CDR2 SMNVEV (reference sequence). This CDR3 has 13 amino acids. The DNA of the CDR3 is TGTGCCAGCAGTTTTACAGAGAAATACGAGCAGTACTTC. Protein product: CASSFTEKYEQYF.

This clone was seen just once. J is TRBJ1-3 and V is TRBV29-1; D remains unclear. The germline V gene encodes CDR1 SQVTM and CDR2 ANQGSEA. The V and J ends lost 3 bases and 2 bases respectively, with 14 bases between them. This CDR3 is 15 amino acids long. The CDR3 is CSVDAGEYAGNTIYF. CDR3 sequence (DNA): TGCAGCGTTGATGCCGGGGAATATGCTGGAAACACCATATATTTT.

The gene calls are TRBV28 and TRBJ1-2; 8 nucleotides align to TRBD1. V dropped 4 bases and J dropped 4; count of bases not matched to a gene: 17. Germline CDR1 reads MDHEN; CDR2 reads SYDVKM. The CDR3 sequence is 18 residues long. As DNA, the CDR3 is TGTGCCAGCAGTTCCCTCGGATCCCAGGGGGCGGGGGCCTATGGCTACACCTTC. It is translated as CASSSLGSQGAGAYGYTF.

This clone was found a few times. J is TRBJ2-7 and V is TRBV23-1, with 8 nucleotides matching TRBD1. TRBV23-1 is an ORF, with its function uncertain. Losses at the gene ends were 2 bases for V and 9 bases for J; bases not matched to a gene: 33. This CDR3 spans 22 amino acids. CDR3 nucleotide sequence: TGCGCCAGCAGTCAAGACGTACACAGCCGGGACAGGCGCAAATGTAGGTGTACTGGGCAGTACGTC. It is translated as CASSQDVHSRDRRKCRCTGQYV.

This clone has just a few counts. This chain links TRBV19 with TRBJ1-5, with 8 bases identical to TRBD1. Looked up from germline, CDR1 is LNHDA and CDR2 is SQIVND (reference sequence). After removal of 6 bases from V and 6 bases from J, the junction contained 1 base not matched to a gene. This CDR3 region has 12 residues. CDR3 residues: CASRTGVQPQHF. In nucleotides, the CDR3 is TGTGCCAGTAGGACAGGGGTTCAGCCCCAGCATTTT.